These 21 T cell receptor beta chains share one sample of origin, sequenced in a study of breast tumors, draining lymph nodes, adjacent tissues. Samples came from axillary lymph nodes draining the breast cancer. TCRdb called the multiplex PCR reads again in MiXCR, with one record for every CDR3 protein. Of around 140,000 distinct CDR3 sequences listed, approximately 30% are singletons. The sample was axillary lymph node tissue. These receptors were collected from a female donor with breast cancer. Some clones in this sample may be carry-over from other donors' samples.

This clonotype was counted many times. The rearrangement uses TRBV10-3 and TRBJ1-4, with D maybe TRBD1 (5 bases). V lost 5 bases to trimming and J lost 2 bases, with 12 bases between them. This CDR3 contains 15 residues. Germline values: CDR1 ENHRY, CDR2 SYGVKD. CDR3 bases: TGTGCCATCAGTCACGGTCCAGGGACTAATGAAAAACTGTTTTTT. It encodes CAISHGPGTNEKLFF.

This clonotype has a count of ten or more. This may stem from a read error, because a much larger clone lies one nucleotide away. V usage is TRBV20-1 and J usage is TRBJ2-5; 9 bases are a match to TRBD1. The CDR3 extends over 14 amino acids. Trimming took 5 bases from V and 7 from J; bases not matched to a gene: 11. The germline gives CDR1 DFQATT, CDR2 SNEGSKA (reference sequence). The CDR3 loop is CSAPRTGEVATQYF. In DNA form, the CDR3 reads TGCAGTGCTCCAAGGACAGGGGAGGTAGCGACCCAGTACTTC.

The CDR3 sequence is CASSATGAADTQYF. As DNA, the CDR3 is TGTGCCAGCAGCGCGACAGGGGCAGCAGATACGCAGTATTTT. The V call is TRBV9, the J call TRBJ2-3; 8 positions match TRBD1. V was pared by 3 bases and J by 4 bases, with 4 bases of the junction left unmatched. The CDR3 spans 14 residues. Looked up from germline, CDR1 is SGDLS and CDR2 is YYNGEE.

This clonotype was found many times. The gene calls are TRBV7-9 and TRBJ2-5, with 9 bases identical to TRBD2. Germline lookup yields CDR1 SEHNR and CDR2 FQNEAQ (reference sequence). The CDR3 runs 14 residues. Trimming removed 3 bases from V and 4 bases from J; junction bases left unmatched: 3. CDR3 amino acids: CASSLGLAAETQYF. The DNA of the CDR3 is TGTGCCAGCAGCTTGGGACTAGCCGCAGAGACCCAGTACTTC.

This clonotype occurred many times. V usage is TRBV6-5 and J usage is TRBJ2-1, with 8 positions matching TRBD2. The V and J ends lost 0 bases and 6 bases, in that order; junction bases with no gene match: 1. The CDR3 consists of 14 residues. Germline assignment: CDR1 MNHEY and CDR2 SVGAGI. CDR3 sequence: CASSYSRGANEQFF. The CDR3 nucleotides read TGTGCCAGCAGTTACTCGCGGGGGGCCAATGAGCAGTTCTTC.

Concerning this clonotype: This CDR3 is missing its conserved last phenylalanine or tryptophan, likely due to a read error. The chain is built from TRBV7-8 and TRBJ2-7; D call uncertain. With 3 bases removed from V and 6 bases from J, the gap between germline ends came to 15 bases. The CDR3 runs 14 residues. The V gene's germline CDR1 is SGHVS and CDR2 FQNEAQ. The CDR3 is CASSFTGGWGEQYL. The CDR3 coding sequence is TGTGCCAGCAGCTTTACGGGTGGATGGGGCGAGCAGTACCTC.

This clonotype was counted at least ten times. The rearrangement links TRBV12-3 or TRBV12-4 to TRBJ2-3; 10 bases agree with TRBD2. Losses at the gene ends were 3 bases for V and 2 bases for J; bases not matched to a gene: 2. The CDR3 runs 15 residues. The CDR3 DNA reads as TGTGCCAGCAGTTTTGGACTAGCGGTCACAGATACGCAGTATTTT. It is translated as CASSFGLAVTDTQYF.

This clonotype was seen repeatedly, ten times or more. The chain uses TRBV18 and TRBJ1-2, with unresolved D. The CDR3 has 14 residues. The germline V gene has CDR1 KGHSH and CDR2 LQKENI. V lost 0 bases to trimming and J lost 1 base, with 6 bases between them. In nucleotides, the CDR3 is TGTGCCAGCTCACCACCCACAGTTAACTATGGCTACACCTTC. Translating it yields CASSPPTVNYGYTF.

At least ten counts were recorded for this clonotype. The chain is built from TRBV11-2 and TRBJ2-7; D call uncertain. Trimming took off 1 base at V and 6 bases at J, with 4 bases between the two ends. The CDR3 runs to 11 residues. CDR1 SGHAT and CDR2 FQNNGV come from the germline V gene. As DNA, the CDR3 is TGTGCCAGCAGCTTAGGTGTCGAGCAGTACTTC. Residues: CASSLGVEQYF.

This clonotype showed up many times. The CDR3 DNA sequence: TGTGCCAGCACTGCTAAGCGGGTAAGGTTTCTGGATGAGCAGTTCTTC. Residues: CASTAKRVRFLDEQFF. The chain couples TRBV6-6 to TRBJ2-1; D may be TRBD2 (6 bases). V gave up 7 bases and J gave up 8 bases, with 24 bases separating them. This CDR3 contains 16 residues. The germline V gene has CDR1 MNHNY and CDR2 SVGAGI (reference sequence).

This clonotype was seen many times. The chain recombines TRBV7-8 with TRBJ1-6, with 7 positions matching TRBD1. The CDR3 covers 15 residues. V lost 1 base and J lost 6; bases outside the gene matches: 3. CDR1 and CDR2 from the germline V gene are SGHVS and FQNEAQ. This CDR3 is CASSLGTGFNSPLHF. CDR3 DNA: TGTGCCAGCAGCTTAGGGACAGGATTTAATTCACCCCTCCACTTT.

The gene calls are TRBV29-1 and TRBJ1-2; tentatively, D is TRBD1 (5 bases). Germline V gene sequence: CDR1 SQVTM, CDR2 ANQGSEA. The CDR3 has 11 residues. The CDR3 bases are TGCAGTGCCGCAGGGACCTATGGCTACACCTTC. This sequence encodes CSAAGTYGYTF.

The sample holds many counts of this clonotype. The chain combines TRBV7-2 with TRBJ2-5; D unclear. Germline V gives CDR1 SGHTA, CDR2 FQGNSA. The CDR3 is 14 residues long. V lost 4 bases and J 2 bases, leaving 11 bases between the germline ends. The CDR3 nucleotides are TGTGCCAGCAGCTCCCGTAGCAATCAAGAGACCCAGTACTTC. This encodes CASSSRSNQETQYF.

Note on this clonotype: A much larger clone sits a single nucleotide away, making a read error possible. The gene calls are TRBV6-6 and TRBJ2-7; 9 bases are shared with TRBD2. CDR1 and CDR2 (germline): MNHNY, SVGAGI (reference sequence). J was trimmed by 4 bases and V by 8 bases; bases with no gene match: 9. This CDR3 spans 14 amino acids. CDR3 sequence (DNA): TGTGCCAGCCGGCGGGGGGGCCTATTTTACGAGCAGTACTTC. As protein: CASRRGGLFYEQYF.

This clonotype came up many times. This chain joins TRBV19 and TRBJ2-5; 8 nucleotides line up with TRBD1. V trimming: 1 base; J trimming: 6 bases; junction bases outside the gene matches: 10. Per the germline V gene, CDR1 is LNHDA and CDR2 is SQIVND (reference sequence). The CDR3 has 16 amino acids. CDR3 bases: TGTGCCAGTAGTATAGGGGCCGGGACAGGAGAAAAGACCCAGTACTTC. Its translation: CASSIGAGTGEKTQYF.

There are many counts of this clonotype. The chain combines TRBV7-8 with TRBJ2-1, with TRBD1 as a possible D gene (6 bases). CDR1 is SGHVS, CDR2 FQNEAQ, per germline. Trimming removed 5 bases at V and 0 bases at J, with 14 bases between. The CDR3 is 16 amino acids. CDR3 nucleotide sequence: TGTGCCAGCAGCAGGACCCCGGGACACTCCTACAATGAGCAGTTCTTC. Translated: CASSRTPGHSYNEQFF.

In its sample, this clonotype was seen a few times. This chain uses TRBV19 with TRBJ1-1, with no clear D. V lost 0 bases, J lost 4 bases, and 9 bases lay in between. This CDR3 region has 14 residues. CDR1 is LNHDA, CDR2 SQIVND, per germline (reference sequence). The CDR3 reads CASSIDSGRTEAFF. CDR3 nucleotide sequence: TGTGCCAGTAGTATAGATTCGGGTCGCACTGAAGCTTTCTTT.

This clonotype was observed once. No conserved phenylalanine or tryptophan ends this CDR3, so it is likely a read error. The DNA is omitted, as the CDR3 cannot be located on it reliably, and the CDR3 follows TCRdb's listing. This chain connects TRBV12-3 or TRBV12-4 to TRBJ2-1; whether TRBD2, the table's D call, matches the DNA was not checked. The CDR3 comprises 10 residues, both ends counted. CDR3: CASSLVIRTS.

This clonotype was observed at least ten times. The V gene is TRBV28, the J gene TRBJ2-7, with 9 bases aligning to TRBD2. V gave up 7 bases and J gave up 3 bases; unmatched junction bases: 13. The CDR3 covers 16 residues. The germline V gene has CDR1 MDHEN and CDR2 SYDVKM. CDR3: CASTWLSGGSGYEQYF. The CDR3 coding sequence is TGTGCCAGCACTTGGCTTAGCGGGGGATCTGGCTACGAGCAGTACTTC.

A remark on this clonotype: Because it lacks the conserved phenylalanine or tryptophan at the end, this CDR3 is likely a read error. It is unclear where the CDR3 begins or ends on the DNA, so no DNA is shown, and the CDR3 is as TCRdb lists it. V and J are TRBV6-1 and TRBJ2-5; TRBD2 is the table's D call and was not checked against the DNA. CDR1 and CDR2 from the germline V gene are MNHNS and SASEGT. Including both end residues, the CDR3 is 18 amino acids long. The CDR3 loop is CASSEGVGRAGGQETQSL.

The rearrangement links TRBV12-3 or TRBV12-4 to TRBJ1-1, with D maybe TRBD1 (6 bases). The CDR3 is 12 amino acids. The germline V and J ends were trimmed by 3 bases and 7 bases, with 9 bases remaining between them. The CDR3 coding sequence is TGTGCCAGCAGTTTGGAGGGGGGTGAAGCTTTCTTT. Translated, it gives CASSLEGGEAFF.